This T cell receptor beta chain was identified in a study of response to subunit inactivated influenza vaccine. CDR3 size: 15 residues. Per germline, CDR1 LGHNA and CDR2 YSLEER. Remarks on this clonotype: The antigen is undetermined. Being one base from a much bigger clone, this may be a read error.

Study-wide results and caveats: T cells newly recruited by each seasonal influenza vaccination are few, the authors suggested.

TCRdb recomputed calls from the RT-PCR reads with MiXCR, one row per CDR3 protein. The sample consists of roughly 700,000 distinct CDR3 sequences, around a sixth of them appearing once. This chain uses TRBV4-3 with TRBJ2-3; D is unresolved. The DNA matches TRBJ1-5 better at its end, which makes the J call doubtful. The receptor comes from a man between 45 and 60 years old who received an inactivated influenza vaccine. The material was PBMCs from blood, obtained 11 to 12 days after vaccination. CDR3 in amino acids: CASSQGLAFTDTQHF. DNA of the CDR3: TGCGCCAGCAGCCAAGGACTAGCGTTCACAGATACGCAGCATTTT.